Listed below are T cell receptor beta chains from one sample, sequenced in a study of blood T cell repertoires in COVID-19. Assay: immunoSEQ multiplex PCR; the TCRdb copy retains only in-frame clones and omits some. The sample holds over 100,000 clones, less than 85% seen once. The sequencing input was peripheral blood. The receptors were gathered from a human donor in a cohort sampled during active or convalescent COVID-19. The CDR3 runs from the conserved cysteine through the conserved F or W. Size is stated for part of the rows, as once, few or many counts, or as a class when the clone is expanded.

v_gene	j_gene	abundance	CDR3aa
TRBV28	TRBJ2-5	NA	CASSSPMRSGQETQYF
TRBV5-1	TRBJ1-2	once	CASSYIGGLGYTF
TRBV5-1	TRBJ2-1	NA	CASSRGQGANEQFF
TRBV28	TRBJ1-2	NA	CASSLNLADYGYTF
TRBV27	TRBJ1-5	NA	CASSLARGGGNQPQHF
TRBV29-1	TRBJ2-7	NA	CSVQLSSYEQYF
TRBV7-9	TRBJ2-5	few	CASSLMQGRETQYF
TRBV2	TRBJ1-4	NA	CASRRQGATNEKLFF
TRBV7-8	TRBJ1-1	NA	CASSLEVGGTEAFF
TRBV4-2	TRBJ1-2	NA	CASAGQGTGYTF
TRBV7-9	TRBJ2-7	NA	CASSLVGQGSYEQYF
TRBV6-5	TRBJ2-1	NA	CASSLLASSYNEQFF
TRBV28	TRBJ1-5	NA	CASSLQQGYVYQPQHF
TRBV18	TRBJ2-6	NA	CASSPSQSGANVLTF
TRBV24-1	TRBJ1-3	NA	CATSDNRGNGNTIYF
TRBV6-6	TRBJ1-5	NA	CASSRQGQPQHF
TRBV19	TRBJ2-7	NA	CASSHRQHYEQYF
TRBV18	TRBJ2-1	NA	CASSPRPGMGKNEQFF
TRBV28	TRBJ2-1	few	CASSQAGGPEPNEQFF
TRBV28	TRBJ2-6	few	CASRERAGANVLTF
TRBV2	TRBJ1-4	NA	CASSAADRDYEKLFF
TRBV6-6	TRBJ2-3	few	CASSYARSDTQYF
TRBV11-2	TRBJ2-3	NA	CASSFNTGAGDTQYF
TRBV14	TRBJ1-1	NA	CASSQDRGHFGAFF
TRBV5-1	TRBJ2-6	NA	CASGDRDTPPGANVLTF
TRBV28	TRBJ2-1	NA	CASSLLLAGGYEQFF